The clone carrying this T cell receptor beta chain was detected only a few times. The antigen is not known. The source of the sample is a study of blood T cells in healthy people across ages. Study-level background: The capture of about one barcoded beta molecule per two T cells was achieved by template switching. Whole-study results and caveats: Long-lived donors exceeded aged donors in naive CD4+ cells and diversity.

It was with a sample-barcoded 5' primer and a J-beta primer mix that a second PCR of about 6 to 12 cycles was run. MiXCR, applied by TCRdb to the 5' RACE reads, yields one record per CDR3 protein. The sample holds about 1,800,000 distinct CDR3 sequences, under 30% seen once. The germline V gene has CDR1 MDHEN and CDR2 SYDVKM. The V segment lost 4 bases and the J segment 7 bases; nucleotides outside the gene matches: 13. The CDR3 has 18 amino acids. This clonotype was obtained from a woman in her 30s in good health. The J gene is TRBJ2-7, the V gene TRBV28; 16 bases are a match to TRBD2. Sequenced: blood. The CDR3 nucleotides are TGTGCCAGCAGTTCCCCGGGACTAGCGGGGGGGCGGTACAATGAGCAGTACTTC. As protein: CASSSPGLAGGRYNEQYF.